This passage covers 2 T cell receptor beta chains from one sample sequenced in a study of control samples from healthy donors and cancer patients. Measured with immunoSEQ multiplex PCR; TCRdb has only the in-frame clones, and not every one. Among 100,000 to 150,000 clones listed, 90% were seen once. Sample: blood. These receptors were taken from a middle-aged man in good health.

CDR3: CASSDSGSVSDEQFF. Here the CDR3 DNA reads TGTGCCAGCAGTGACTCCGGGTCTGTCAGCGATGAGCAGTTCTTC. The chain couples TRBV6-4 to TRBJ2-1; the D is unclear. Trimming removed 0 bases from V and 8 bases from J, with 14 bases in between. The CDR3 extends over 15 amino acids. Germline V gene lookup returns CDR1 MRHNA and CDR2 SNTAGT.

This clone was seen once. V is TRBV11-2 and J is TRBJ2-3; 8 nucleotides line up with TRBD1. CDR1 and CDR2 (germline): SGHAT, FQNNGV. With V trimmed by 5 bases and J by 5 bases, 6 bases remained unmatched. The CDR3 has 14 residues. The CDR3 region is CASSRRGRLDTQYF. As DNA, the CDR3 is TGTGCCAGCAGCCGCAGGGGGCGCTTAGATACGCAGTATTTT.